These T cell receptor beta chains were read from a single sample in a study of blood T cell repertoires in COVID-19. Profiling relied on immunoSEQ multiplex PCR, and the TCRdb table lists in-frame clones only, not all of them. The sample holds 65,000 to 80,000 clones, about 88% seen once. The sample comprised peripheral blood. These receptors all stem from a human donor in a cohort sampled during active COVID-19. CDR3s include the opening cysteine and the closing phenylalanine or tryptophan. A D gene is named only where the DNA matches it firmly. Clone size is stated in some rows and not others, as once, few, many or a class when expanded.

v_call	clone_size	j_call	d_call	cdr3_nt	cdr3_aa
TRBV4-3	.	TRBJ1-6	.	TGCGCCAGCAGCCAAGTGGCGGGACTGGATAATTCACCCCTCCACTTT	CASSQVAGLDNSPLHF
TRBV6-5	.	TRBJ2-2	TRBD2	TGTGCCAGCTCCAGCGGGAGAGGGACCGGGGAGCTGTTTTTT	CASSSGRGTGELFF
TRBV5-4	.	TRBJ2-1	TRBD2	TGTGCCAGCAGCTTGGGTCTAGCGGGGGGGCGAGGCAATGAGCAGTTCTTC	CASSLGLAGGRGNEQFF
TRBV7-9	.	TRBJ1-4	.	TGTGCCAGCAGCTTAGGATCGTTGACAGCGGAAAAACTGTTTTTT	CASSLGSLTAEKLFF
TRBV7-6	.	TRBJ2-3	.	TGTGCCAGCAGCAACCTAACAGGGACCCACGGTACAGATACGCAGTATTTT	CASSNLTGTHGTDTQYF
TRBV7-2	.	TRBJ2-7	TRBD2	TGTGCCAGCAGTCCTACGGGGGGAACCTACGAGCAGTACTTC	CASSPTGGTYEQYF
TRBV5-6	.	TRBJ1-5	TRBD1	TGTGCCAGCAGCCGCAAGGACAGGACGCATCAGCCCCAGCATTTT	CASSRKDRTHQPQHF
TRBV4-1	once	TRBJ2-3	.	TGCGCCAGCAGCCGACAAACCGAGAGAACAGATACGCAGTATTTT	CASSRQTERTDTQYF
TRBV11-2	.	TRBJ2-3	.	TGTGCCAGCAGCTTTACCGGGGGAAACCATGGCACAGATACGCAGTATTTT	CASSFTGGNHGTDTQYF
TRBV7-8	.	TRBJ2-5	TRBD1	TGTGCCAGCAGCTTATCAGACCGGACAGGGCAAGAGACCCAGTACTTC	CASSLSDRTGQETQYF
TRBV6-5	.	TRBJ1-1	.	TGTGCCAGCAGATCCCGGAGATACACTGAAGCTTTCTTT	CASRSRRYTEAFF
TRBV7-9	.	TRBJ1-1	.	TGTGCCAGCAGGCCGACAGGCCGAGCTTTCTTT	CASRPTGRAFF
TRBV19	.	TRBJ1-1	.	TGTGCCAGTAGTATAGGGGGAGGGATCACTGAAGCTTTCTTT	CASSIGGGITEAFF
TRBV4-2	.	TRBJ2-3	TRBD2	TGTGCCAGCAGCCAAGAGAGGGCTAGCGGGAGATATCCGCAGTATTTT	CASSQERASGRYPQYF
TRBV27	few	TRBJ1-6	.	TGTGCCAGCAGCCTAAATAATTCACCCCTCCACTTT	CASSLNNSPLHF
TRBV4-1	few	TRBJ1-2	.	TGCGCCAGCAGCCAGACATTGGGGAGTCCTTATGGCTACACCTTC	CASSQTLGSPYGYTF
TRBV6-5	.	TRBJ1-1	.	TGTGCCAGCAGTATCCCACCGACAGCGAACACTGAAGCTTTCTTT	CASSIPPTANTEAFF
TRBV4-2	few	TRBJ1-1	.	TGTGCCAGCAGCCAAGATCTCGGCGGAGAAGCTTTCTTT	CASSQDLGGEAFF